The present entry profiles one T cell receptor (beta chain) with its context. Its target is unknown. This CDR3 comprises 12 residues. Trimming removed 2 bases at V and 8 bases at J, with 12 bases between. Germline V gene sequence: CDR1 DFQATT, CDR2 SNEGSKA (reference sequence). This entry comes from a study of identical twins. MiXCR was run by TCRdb on the 5' RACE reads, yielding one entry per CDR3 protein. The data show 200,000 to 250,000 distinct CDR3 sequences, roughly 13% seen once. The study's findings and limits: Models predicted less out-of-frame TCR alpha sharing in monozygotic twins than was found.

Sample: memory (CD45RO+) T cells sorted from blood. This sequence originates from a woman aged 18-35 years in good health. The chain links TRBV20-1 to TRBJ1-2; D not certain. The CDR3 DNA reads TGCAGTGCTAGATATGGGCTGGAAGGCTACACCTTC. Protein: CSARYGLEGYTF.